The rows below give T cell receptor beta chains drawn from one sample of a study of blood T cell repertoires in COVID-19. TCRdb keeps only in-frame clones here, not all; method: immunoSEQ multiplex PCR. Here the sample spans tens of thousands of clones, around 87% being singletons. Material for sequencing was peripheral blood. The receptors were gathered from a man aged 45-65 years with active COVID-19. Each CDR3 is given with its conserved first and last residue. Fields, in order: V gene, J gene, clone size, D gene, CDR3 protein, CDR3 DNA. A D gene is named only where the DNA matches it firmly. Clone size is shown for a subset of rows, as once, few, many or a class of expanded clone.

TRBV3-1/TRBV3-2	TRBJ1-6	NA	NA	CASSQERQGLNSPLHF	TGTGCCAGCAGCCAAGAGCGCCAGGGCCTAAATTCACCCCTCCACTTT
TRBV14	TRBJ2-6	NA	NA	CASSQRQGMIAGANVLTF	TGTGCCAGCAGCCAACGGCAGGGGATGATCGCTGGGGCCAACGTCCTGACTTTC
TRBV9	TRBJ2-3	NA	NA	CASNVPGADTQYF	TGTGCCAGCAACGTCCCGGGGGCAGATACGCAGTATTTT
TRBV27	TRBJ2-1	NA	NA	CASSLFAVGNEQFF	TGTGCCAGCAGTTTATTTGCGGTGGGCAATGAGCAGTTCTTC
TRBV28	TRBJ1-6	NA	NA	CAAGGSYNSPLHF	TGTGCGGCGGGGGGCTCCTATAATTCACCCCTCCACTTT
TRBV19	TRBJ2-2	NA	NA	CASGGAPTGELFF	TGTGCCAGTGGCGGGGCGCCCACCGGGGAGCTGTTTTTT
TRBV9	TRBJ2-7	NA	TRBD1	CASSVGPGGTYEQYF	TGTGCCAGCAGCGTAGGGCCAGGGGGCACGTACGAGCAGTACTTC
TRBV14	TRBJ2-5	NA	NA	CASSQAPRPRNHQETQYF	TGTGCCAGCAGCCAAGCCCCCCGGCCCAGGAATCACCAAGAGACCCAGTACTTC
TRBV6-2/TRBV6-3	TRBJ1-5	few	TRBD1	CASSYSQGSGPYSNQPQHF	TGTGCCAGCAGTTACTCACAGGGGAGCGGCCCTTATAGCAATCAGCCCCAGCATTTT
TRBV6-5	TRBJ2-7	NA	TRBD2	CASSVAGEPIEQYF	TGTGCCAGCAGCGTAGCGGGGGAGCCAATAGAGCAGTACTTC
TRBV25-1	TRBJ2-7	NA	TRBD2	CASSTSGGTYEQYF	TGTGCCAGCAGTACTAGCGGGGGGACCTACGAGCAGTACTTC
TRBV15	TRBJ1-4	NA	NA	CATSRVGRGEKLFF	TGTGCCACCAGCAGAGTGGGTCGGGGTGAAAAACTGTTTTTT
TRBV18	TRBJ1-1	NA	TRBD1	CASSLQGANTEAFF	TGTGCCAGCTCCCTGCAGGGGGCGAACACTGAAGCTTTCTTT
TRBV7-2	TRBJ2-1	once	NA	CASSQRIYNEQFF	TGTGCCAGCAGCCAGCGGATATACAATGAGCAGTTCTTC